The rows below give T cell receptor beta chains drawn from one sample of a study of blood T cell repertoires in COVID-19. Only in-frame clones appear in the TCRdb table, and some are missing; sequencing was by immunoSEQ multiplex PCR. Among over 75,000 clones listed, around 81% were seen once. The sequenced sample was peripheral blood. These receptors were collected from a human donor in a cohort sampled during active COVID-19. CDR3s leave out the opening cysteine and the closing phenylalanine or tryptophan.

TRBJ2-1 | TRBV30 | ACEREGHNEQF
TRBJ1-5 | TRBV3-1/TRBV3-2 | ASSQVGEQPQH
TRBJ1-6 | TRBV7-6 | ASSHYHPGQGNSPLH
TRBJ2-7 | TRBV7-2 | ASSLVGGTSGGSYEQY
TRBJ1-4 | TRBV9 | ASSVGTGNEKLF
TRBJ2-1 | TRBV5-5 | ASSPDSGGDYNEQF
TRBJ2-5 | TRBV7-6 | ASSLGLAEETQY
TRBJ2-1 | TRBV7-9 | ASSTGVNEQF
TRBJ2-5 | TRBV9 | ASSVQGGAGTQY
TRBJ2-1 | TRBV19 | ASSIVGQSYNEQF
TRBJ2-1 | TRBV7-7 | ASSPPGGLSNEQF
TRBJ2-2 | TRBV3-1/TRBV3-2 | ASSHPTINTGELF
TRBJ2-7 | TRBV27 | ASSASWTGAPDEQY
TRBJ1-6 | TRBV25-1 | ASTQAGLNSPLH
TRBJ2-7 | TRBV6-6 | ASWRGPYHFSYEQY
TRBJ2-3 | TRBV5-4 | ASSLVATDTQY
TRBJ2-3 | TRBV6-5 | ASGLEGGSADTQY
TRBJ2-1 | TRBV11-2 | ASSKEWLGVNNEQF
TRBJ1-1 | TRBV11-3 | ASSHEANTEAF
TRBJ1-6 | TRBV27 | ASSLKKAGNSPLH
TRBJ2-1 | TRBV9 | ASSVGGRYYNEQF
TRBJ2-1 | TRBV19 | ASTPPRGQGAYNEQF
TRBJ2-7 | TRBV11-2 | ASSLEGDEQY
TRBJ1-4 | TRBV24-1 | ATSDPAKENEKLF
TRBJ2-1 | TRBV30 | AWSASVGQGRNEQF
TRBJ2-1 | TRBV15 | ATSREIGLAPYNEQF
TRBJ2-3 | TRBV19 | ASSTLAFDPQDTQY
TRBJ1-2 | TRBV5-1 | ASSPMGGPSTYGYT
TRBJ2-1 | TRBV4-3 | ASSQDPGRGEQF
TRBJ1-1 | TRBV28 | ASSARTAMNTEAF
TRBJ2-5 | TRBV7-2 | ASSLALQETQY
TRBJ2-3 | TRBV27 | ASSPYLTSGRAITTQY
TRBJ2-2 | TRBV4-1 | ASSQDRRDTGELF
TRBJ2-7 | TRBV11-2 | ASSLTQFGGGSYEQY
TRBJ1-2 | TRBV6-1 | ASSEAQGKGGYT
TRBJ1-5 | TRBV28 | ASLGQGWGNQPQH
TRBJ1-1 | TRBV19 | ASSQVRGSTEAF
TRBJ2-6 | TRBV3-1/TRBV3-2 | ASRRETGANVLT
TRBJ1-2 | TRBV5-6 | ASSLRDKFNYGYT
TRBJ1-3 | TRBV7-2 | AGSPEGNTIY
TRBJ2-5 | TRBV4-1 | ASSQRGPRSQETQY
TRBJ1-4 | TRBV12-3/TRBV12-4 | ASSLQGGEKLF
TRBJ2-7 | TRBV6-5 | ASGPPGYEQY